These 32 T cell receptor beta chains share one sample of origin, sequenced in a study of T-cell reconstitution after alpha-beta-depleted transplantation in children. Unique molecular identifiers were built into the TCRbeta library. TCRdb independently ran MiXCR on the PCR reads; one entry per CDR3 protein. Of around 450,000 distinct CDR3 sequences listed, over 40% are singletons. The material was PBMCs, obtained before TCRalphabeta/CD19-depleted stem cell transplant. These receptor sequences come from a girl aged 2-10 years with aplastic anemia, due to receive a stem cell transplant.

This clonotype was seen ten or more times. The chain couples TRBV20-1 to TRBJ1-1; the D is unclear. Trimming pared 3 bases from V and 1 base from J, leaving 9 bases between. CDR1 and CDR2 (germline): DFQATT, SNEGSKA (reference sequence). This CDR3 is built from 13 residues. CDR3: CSARPASNTEAFF. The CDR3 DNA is TGCAGTGCTAGGCCCGCATCGAACACTGAAGCTTTCTTT.

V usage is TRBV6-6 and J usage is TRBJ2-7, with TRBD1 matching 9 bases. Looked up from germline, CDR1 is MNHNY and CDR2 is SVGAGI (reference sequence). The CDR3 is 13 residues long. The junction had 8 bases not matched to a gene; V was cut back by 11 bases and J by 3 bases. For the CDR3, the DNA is TGTGCCGGAGGGACAGGGAAGTACTACGAGCAGTACTTC. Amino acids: CAGGTGKYYEQYF.

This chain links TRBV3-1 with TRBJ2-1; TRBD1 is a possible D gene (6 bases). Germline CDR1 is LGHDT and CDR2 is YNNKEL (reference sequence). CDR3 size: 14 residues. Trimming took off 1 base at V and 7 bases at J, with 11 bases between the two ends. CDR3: CASSQVVRGNEQFF. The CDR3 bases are TGTGCCAGCAGCCAAGTGGTAAGGGGGAATGAGCAGTTCTTC.

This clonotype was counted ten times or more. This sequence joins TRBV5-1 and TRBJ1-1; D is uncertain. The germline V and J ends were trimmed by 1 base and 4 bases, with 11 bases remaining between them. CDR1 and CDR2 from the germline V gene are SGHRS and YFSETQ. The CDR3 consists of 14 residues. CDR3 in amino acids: CASSLSAASTEAFF. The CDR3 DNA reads TGCGCCAGCAGCTTGTCGGCAGCCTCCACTGAAGCTTTCTTT.

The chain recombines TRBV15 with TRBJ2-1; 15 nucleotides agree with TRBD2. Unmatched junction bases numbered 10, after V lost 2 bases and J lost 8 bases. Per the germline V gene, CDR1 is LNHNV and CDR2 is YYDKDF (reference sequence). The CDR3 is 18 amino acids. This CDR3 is CATSRPRTSGRAWDEQFF. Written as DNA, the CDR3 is TGTGCCACCAGCAGACCTCGGACTAGCGGGAGGGCATGGGATGAGCAGTTCTTC.

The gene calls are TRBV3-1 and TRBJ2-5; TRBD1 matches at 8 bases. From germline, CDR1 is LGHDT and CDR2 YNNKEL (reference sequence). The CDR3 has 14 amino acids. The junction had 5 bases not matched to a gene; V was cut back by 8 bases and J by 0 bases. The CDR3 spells CASSPGQDQETQYF. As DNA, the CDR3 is TGTGCCAGCTCCCCGGGACAGGACCAAGAGACCCAGTACTTC.

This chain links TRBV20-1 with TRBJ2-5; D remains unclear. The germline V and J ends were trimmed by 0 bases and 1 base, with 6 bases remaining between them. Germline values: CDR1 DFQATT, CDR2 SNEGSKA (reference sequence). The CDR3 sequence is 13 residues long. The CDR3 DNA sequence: TGCAGTGCTAGAGAGCACGTCCAAGAGACCCAGTACTTC. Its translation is CSAREHVQETQYF.

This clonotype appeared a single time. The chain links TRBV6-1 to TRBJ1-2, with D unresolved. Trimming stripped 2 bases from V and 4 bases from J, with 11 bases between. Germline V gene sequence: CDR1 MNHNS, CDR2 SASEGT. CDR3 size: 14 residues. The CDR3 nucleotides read TGTGCCAGCAGTGAACTACAGAAAGCCTATGGCTACACCTTC. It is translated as CASSELQKAYGYTF.

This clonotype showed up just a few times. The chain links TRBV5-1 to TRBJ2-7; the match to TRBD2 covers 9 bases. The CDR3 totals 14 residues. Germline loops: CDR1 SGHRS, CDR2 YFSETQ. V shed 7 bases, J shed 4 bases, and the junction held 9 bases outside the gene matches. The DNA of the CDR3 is TGCGCCAGCCGGCCAGGCGGGAGGGGGTACGAGCAGTACTTC. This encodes CASRPGGRGYEQYF.

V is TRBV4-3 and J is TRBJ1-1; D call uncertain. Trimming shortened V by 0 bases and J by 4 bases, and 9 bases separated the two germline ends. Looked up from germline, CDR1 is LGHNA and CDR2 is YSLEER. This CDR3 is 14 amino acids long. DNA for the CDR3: TGCGCCAGCAGCCAAGACTGGTCTCGCACTGAAGCTTTCTTT. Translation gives CASSQDWSRTEAFF.

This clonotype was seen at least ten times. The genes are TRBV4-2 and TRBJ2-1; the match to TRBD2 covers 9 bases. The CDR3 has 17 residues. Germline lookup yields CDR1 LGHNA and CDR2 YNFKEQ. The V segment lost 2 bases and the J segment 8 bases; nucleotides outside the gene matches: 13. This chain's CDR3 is CASSQRPGTSREDEQFF. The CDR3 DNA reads TGTGCCAGCAGCCAACGGCCCGGGACTAGCAGAGAAGATGAGCAGTTCTTC.

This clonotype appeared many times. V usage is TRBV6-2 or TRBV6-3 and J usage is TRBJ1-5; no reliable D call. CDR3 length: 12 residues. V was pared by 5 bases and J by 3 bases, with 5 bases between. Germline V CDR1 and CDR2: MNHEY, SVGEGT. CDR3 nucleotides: TGTGCCAGCAGTAGGCCCAATCAGCCCCAGCATTTT. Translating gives CASSRPNQPQHF.

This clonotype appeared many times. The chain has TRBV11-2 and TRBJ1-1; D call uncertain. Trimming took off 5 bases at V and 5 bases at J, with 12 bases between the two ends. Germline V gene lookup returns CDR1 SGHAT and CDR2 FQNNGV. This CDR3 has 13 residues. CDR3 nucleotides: TGTGCCAGCAGCCAGACGCGGAGGACTGAAGCTTTCTTT. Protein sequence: CASSQTRRTEAFF.

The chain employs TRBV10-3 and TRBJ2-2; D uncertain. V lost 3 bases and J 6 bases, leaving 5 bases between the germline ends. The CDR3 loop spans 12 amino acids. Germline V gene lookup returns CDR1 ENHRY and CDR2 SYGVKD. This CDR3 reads CAISEGSGELFF. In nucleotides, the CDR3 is TGTGCCATCAGTGAAGGGTCCGGGGAGCTGTTTTTT.

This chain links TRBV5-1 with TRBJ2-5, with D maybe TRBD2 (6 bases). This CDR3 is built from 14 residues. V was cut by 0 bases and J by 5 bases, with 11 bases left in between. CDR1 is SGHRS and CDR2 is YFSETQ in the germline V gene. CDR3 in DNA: TGCGCCAGCAGCTTGGACGGGAGCCCCGAGACCCAGTACTTC. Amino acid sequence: CASSLDGSPETQYF.

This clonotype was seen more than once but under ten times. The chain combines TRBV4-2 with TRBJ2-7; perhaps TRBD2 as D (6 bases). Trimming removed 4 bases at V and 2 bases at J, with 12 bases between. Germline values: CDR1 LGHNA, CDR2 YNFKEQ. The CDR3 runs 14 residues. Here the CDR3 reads CASSLGGETYEQYF. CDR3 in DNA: TGTGCCAGCAGCCTCGGAGGGGAAACCTACGAGCAGTACTTC.

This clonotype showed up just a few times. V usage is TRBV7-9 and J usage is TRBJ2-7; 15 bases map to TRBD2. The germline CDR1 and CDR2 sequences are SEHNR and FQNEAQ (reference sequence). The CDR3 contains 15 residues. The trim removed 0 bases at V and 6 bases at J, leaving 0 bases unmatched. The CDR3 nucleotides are TGTGCCAGCAGCTTAGCGGGACTAGCGGGAGGCGAGCAGTACTTC. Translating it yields CASSLAGLAGGEQYF.

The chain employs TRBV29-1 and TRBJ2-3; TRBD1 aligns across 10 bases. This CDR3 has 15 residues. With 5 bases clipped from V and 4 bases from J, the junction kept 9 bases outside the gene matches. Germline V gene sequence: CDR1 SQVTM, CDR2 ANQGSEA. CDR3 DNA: TGCAGCGTTTCTGGGACAGGGGCAAAATCAGATACGCAGTATTTT. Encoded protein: CSVSGTGAKSDTQYF.

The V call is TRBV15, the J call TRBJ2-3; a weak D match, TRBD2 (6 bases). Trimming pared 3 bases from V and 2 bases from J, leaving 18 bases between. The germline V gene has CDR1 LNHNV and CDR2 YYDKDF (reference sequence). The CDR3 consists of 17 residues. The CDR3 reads CATSSGLLRASTDTQYF. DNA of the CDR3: TGTGCCACCAGCAGTGGACTACTCCGGGCTTCCACAGATACGCAGTATTTT.

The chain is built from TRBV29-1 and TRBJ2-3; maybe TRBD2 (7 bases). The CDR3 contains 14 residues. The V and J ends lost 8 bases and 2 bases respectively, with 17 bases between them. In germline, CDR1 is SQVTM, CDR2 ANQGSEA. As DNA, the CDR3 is TGCAGCCTTCGGGGGGACACCCCCACAGATACGCAGTATTTT. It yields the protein CSLRGDTPTDTQYF.

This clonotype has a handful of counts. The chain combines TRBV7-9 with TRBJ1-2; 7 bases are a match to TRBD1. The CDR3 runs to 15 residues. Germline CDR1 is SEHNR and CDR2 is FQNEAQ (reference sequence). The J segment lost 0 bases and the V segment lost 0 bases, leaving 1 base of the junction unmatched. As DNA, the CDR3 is TGTGCCAGCAGCTTAGCGGACAGGACTAACTATGGCTACACCTTC. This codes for CASSLADRTNYGYTF.

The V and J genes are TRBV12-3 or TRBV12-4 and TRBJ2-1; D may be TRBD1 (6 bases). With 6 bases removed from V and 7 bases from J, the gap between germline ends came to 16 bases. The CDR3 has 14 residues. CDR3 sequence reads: CASSPGRRGNEQFF. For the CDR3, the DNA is TGTGCCAGCAGCCCAGGACGTAGGGGGAATGAGCAGTTCTTC.

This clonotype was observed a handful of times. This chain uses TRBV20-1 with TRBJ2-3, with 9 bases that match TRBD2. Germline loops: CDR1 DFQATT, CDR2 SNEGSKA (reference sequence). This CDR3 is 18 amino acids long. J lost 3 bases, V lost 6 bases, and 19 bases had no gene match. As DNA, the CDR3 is TGCAGTGCCAACCATCGAACCCTAGCGGGATTTGGTACAGATACGCAGTATTTT. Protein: CSANHRTLAGFGTDTQYF.

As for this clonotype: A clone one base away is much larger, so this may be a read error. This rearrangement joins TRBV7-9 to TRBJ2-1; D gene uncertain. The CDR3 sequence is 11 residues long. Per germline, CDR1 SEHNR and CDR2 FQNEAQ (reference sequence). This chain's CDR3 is CASSFGNEQSF. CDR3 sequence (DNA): TGTGCCAGCAGCTTTGGCAATGAGCAGTCCTTC.

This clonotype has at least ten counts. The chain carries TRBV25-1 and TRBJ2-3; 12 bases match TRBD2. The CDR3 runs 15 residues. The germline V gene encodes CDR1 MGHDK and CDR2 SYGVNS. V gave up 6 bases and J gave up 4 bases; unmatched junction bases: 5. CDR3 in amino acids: CASSRLAGAPDTQYF. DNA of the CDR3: TGTGCCAGCAGCAGACTAGCGGGAGCCCCAGATACGCAGTATTTT.

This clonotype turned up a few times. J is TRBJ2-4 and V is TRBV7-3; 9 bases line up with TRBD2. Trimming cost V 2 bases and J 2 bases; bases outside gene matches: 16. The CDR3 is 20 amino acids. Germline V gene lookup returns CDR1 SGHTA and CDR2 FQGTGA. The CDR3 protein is CASSLLGTELAGLPKNIQYF. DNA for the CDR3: TGTGCCAGCAGCTTACTTGGGACAGAACTAGCGGGCCTCCCCAAAAACATTCAGTACTTC.

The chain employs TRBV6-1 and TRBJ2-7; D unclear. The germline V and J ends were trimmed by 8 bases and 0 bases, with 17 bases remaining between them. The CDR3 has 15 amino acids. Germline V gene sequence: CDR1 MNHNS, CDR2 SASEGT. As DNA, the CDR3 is TGTGCCAGCGGGTTCCGATCGGACGGCTCCTACGAGCAGTACTTC. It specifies CASGFRSDGSYEQYF.

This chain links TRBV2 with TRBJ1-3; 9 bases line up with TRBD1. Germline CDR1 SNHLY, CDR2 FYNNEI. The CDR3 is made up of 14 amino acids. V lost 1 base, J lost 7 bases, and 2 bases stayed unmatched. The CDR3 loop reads CASSEVQGANTIYF. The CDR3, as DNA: TGTGCCAGCAGTGAAGTACAGGGGGCTAACACCATATATTTT.

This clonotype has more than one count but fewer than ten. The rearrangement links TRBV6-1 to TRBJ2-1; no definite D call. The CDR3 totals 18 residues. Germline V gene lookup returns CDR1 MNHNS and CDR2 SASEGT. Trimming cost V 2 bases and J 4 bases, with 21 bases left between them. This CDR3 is CASSEYLGSMPNYNEQFF. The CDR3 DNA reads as TGTGCCAGCAGTGAATATTTAGGATCGATGCCCAATTACAATGAGCAGTTCTTC.

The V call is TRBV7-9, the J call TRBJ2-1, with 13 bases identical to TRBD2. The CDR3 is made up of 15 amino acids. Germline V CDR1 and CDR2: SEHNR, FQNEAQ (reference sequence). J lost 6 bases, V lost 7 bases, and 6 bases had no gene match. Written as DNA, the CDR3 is TGTGCCAGCACTCCGACTAGCGGGGGGCCCAATGAGCAGTTCTTC. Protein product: CASTPTSGGPNEQFF.

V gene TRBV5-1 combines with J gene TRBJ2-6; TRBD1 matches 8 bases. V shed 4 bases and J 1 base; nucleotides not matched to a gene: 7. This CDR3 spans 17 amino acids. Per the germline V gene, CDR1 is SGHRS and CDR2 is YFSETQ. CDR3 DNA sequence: TGCGCCAGCAGCGCGGACAGGGTCTTATCTGGGGCCAACGTCCTGACTTTC. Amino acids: CASSADRVLSGANVLTF.

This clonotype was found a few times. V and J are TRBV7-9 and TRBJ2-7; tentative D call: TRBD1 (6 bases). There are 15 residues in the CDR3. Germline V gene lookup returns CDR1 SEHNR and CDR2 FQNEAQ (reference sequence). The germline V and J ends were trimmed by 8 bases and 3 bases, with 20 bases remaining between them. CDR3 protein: CASSDPRTVLYEQYF. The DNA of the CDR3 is TGTGCCAGCTCCGATCCCCGGACAGTACTCTACGAGCAGTACTTC.